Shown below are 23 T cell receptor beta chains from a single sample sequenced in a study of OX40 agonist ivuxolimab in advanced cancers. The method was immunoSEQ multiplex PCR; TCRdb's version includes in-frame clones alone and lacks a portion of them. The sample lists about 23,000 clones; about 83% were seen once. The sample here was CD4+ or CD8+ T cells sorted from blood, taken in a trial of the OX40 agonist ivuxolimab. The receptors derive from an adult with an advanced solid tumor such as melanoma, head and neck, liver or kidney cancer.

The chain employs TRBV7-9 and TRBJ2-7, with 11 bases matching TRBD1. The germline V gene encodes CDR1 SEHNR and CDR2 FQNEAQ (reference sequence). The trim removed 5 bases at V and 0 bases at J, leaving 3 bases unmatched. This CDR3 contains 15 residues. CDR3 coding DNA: TGTGCCAGCAGCCCCGGGACAGGGGGCTCCTACGAGCAGTACTTC. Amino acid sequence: CASSPGTGGSYEQYF.

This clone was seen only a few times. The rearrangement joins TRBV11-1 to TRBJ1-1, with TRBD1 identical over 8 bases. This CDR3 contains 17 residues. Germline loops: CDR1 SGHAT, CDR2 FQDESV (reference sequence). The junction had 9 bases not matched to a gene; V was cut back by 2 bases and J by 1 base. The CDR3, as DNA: TGTGCCAGCAGCTTATCCCACCGAGGGACAGGGAACACTGAAGCTTTCTTT. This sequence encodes CASSLSHRGTGNTEAFF.

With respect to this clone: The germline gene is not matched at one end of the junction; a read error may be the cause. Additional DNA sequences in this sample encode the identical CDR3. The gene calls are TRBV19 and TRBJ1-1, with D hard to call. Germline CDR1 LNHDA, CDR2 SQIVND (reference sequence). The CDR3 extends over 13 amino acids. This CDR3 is CASSSSMNTEAFF. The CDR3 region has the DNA TGTGCTAGTAGTTCAAGTATGAACACTGAAGCTTTCTTT.

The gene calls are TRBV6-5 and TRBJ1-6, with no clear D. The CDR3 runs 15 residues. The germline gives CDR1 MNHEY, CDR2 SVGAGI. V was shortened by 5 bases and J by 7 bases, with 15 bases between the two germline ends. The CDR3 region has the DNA TGTGCCAGCAGTGTTGACCTTGGCCTAAATTCACCCCTCCACTTT. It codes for CASSVDLGLNSPLHF.

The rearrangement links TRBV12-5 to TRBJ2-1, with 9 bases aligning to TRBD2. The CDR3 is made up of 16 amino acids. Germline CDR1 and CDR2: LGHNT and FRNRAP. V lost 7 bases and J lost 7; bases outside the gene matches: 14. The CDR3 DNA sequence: TGTGCTAGTGCCCCCCGAGGAGCGGGGGGTTATAATGAGCAGTTCTTC. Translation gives CASAPRGAGGYNEQFF.

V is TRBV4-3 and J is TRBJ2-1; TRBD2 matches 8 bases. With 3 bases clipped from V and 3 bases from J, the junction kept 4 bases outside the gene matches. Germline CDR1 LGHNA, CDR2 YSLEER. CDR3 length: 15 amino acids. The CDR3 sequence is CASSQELAVYNEQFF. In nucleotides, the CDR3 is TGCGCCAGCAGCCAGGAACTAGCGGTCTACAATGAGCAGTTCTTC.

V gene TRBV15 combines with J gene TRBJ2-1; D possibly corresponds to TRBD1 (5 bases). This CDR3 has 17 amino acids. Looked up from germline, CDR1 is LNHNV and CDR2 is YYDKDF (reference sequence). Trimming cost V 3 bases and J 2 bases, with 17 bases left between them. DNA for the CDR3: TGTGCCACCAGCAGTAAGACGACAGTACGACCCTACAATGAGCAGTTCTTC. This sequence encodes CATSSKTTVRPYNEQFF.

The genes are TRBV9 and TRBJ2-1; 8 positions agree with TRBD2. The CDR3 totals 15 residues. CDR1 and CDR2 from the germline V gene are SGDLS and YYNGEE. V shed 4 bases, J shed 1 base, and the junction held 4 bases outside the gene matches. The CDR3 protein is CASSSGGGSYNEQFF. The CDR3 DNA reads TGTGCCAGCAGCTCAGGCGGGGGGTCCTACAATGAGCAGTTCTTC.

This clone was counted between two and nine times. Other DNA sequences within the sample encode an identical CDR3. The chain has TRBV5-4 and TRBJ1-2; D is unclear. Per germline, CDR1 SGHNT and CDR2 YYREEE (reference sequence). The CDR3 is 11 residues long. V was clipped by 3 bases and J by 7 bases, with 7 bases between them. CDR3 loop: CASSYSSGYTF. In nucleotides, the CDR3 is TGTGCCAGCAGCTATTCAAGTGGCTACACCTTC.

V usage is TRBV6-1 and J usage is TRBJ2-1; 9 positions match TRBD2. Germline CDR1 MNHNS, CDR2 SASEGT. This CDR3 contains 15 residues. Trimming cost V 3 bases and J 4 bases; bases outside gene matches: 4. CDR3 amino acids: CASSEGGGAYNEQFF. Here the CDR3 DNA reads TGTGCCAGCAGTGAGGGCGGGGGGGCATACAATGAGCAGTTCTTC.

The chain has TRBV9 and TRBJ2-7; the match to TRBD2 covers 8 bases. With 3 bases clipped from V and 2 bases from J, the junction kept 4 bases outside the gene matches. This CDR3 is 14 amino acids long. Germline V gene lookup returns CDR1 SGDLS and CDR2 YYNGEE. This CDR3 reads CASSGGLGPYEQYF. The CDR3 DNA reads TGTGCCAGCAGCGGGGGACTAGGCCCCTACGAGCAGTACTTC.

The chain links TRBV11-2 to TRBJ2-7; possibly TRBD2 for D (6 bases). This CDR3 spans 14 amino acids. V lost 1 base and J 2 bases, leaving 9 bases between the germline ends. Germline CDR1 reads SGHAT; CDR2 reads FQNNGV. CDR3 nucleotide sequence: TGTGCCAGCAGCTTAGGGGGGGAAACCTACGAGCAGTACTTC. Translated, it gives CASSLGGETYEQYF.

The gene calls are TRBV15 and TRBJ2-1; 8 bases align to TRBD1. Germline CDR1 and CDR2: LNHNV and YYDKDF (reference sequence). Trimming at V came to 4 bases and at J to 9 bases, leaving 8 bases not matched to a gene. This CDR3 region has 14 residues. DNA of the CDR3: TGTGCCACCAGCACCCAATCGACAGGGGCTGAGCAGTTCTTC. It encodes CATSTQSTGAEQFF.

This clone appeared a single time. The CDR3 DNA follows: TGTGCCAGCAGCTTACGCGGGACAGGGATTCACACTGAAGCTTTCTTT. This encodes CASSLRGTGIHTEAFF. V gene TRBV7-9 combines with J gene TRBJ1-1; 9 nucleotides agree with TRBD1. This CDR3 spans 16 amino acids. Germline trimming cut 2 bases from V and 3 bases from J; bases unmatched to any gene: 7. Germline V gene lookup returns CDR1 SEHNR and CDR2 FQNEAQ (reference sequence).

CDR3: CASSPAGGRAYEQYF. CDR3 nucleotide sequence: TGTGCCAGCAGCCCCGCGGGGGGTCGGGCCTACGAGCAGTACTTC. This chain connects TRBV7-6 to TRBJ2-7; 8 nucleotides agree with TRBD2. The V and J ends lost 5 bases and 2 bases, in that order; junction bases with no gene match: 8. The CDR3 totals 15 residues. The germline CDR1 and CDR2 sequences are SGHVS and FNYEAQ.

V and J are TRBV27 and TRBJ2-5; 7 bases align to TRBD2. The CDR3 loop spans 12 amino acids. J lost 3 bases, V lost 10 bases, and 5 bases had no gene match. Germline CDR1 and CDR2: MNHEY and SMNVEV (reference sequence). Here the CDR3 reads CATWDYKETQYF. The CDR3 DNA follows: TGTGCCACCTGGGACTACAAAGAGACCCAGTACTTC.

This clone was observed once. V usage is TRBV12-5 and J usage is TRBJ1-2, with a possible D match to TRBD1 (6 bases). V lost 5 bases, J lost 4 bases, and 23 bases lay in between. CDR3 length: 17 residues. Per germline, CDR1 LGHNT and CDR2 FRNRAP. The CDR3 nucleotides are TGTGCTAGTGGTCCGCAACAGGGAAATGAAGGCGCCTATGGCTACACCTTC. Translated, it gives CASGPQQGNEGAYGYTF.

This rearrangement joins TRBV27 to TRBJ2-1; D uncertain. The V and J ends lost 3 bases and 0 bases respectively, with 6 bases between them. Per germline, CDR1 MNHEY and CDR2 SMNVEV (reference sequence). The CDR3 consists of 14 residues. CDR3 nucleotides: TGTGCCAGCAGTTTCCCGGGCTCCTACAATGAGCAGTTCTTC. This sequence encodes CASSFPGSYNEQFF.

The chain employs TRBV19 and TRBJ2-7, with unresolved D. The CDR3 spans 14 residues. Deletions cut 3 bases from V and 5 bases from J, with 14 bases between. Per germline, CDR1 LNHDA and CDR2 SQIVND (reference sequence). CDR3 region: CASSILGHVNEQYF. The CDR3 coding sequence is TGTGCCAGTAGTATTCTAGGGCACGTCAACGAGCAGTACTTC.

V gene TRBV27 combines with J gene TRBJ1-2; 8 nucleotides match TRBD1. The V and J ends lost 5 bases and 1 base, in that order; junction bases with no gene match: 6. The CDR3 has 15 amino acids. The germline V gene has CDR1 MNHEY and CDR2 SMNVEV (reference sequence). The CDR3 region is CASSLQGAYNYGYTF. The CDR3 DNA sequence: TGTGCCAGCAGTCTCCAGGGGGCCTATAACTATGGCTACACCTTC.

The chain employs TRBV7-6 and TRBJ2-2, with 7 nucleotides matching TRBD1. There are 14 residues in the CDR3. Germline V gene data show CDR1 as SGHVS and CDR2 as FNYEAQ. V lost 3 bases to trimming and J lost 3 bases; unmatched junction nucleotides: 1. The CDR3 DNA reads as TGTGCCAGCAGCTTGGGGACAGACACCGGGGAGCTGTTTTTT. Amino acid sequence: CASSLGTDTGELFF. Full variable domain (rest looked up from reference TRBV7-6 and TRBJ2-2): GAGVSQSPRYKVTKRGQDVALRCDPISGHVSLYWYRQALGQGPEFLTYFNYEAQQDKSGLPNDRFSAERPEGSISTLTIQRTEQRDSAMYRCASSLGTDTGELFFGEGSRLTVL.

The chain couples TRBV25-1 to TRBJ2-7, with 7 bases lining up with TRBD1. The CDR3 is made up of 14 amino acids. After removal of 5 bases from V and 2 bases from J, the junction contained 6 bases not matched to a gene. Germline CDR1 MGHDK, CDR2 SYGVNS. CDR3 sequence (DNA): TGTGCCAGCAGTAACGGACAGGTTGCCTACGAGCAGTACTTC. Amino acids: CASSNGQVAYEQYF.

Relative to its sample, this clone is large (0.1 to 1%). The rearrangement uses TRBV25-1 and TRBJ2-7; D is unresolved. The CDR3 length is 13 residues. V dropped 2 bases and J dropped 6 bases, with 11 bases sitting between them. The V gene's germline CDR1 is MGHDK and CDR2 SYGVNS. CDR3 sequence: CASSEPGLREQYF. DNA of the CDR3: TGTGCCAGCAGTGAACCCGGCCTGCGCGAGCAGTACTTC.